These 15 T cell receptor beta chains were all obtained from the same sample, sequenced in a study of T cell responses to AZD1222 COVID-19 vaccine. Sequencing was performed with immunoSEQ multiplex PCR; in TCRdb, only in-frame clones are kept and a portion is missing. Among 82,000 or so clones listed, over 90% were seen once. This material consisted of peripheral blood, taken on day 0 of AZD1222 vaccination. Receptor source: an adult in good health.

This chain uses TRBV4-2 with TRBJ2-5, with TRBD2 matching over 13 bases. V dropped 3 bases and J dropped 6; count of bases not matched to a gene: 7. The germline V gene encodes CDR1 LGHNA and CDR2 YNFKEQ. The CDR3 length is 16 residues. The CDR3 sequence: CASSHGLAGEVKTQYF. CDR3 nucleotides: TGTGCCAGCAGCCACGGACTAGCGGGGGAGGTAAAGACCCAGTACTTC.

In DNA, the CDR3 is TGTGCCAGCAGCTTGACGGGGGGGACTGAAGCTTTCTTT. It specifies CASSLTGGTEAFF. The chain has TRBV7-8 and TRBJ1-1; weak D call: TRBD1 (5 bases). Germline CDR1 and CDR2: SGHVS and FQNEAQ. The CDR3 is 13 amino acids. Between the trimmed V and J ends, which lost 3 bases and 5 bases, there was a span of 10 bases. Looking up the rest from reference TRBV7-8 and TRBJ1-1 gives the full variable domain: GAGVSQSPRYKVAKRGQDVALRCDPISGHVSLFWYQQALGQGPEFLTYFQNEAQLDKSGLPSDRFFAERPEGSVSTLKIQRTQQEDSAVYLCASSLTGGTEAFFGQGTRLTVV.

The gene calls are TRBV18 and TRBJ2-1, with 7 positions matching TRBD2. J gave up 5 bases and V 1 base, and 5 bases lay outside the gene matches. Germline assignment: CDR1 KGHSH and CDR2 LQKENI. This CDR3 region has 15 residues. CDR3: CASSPRFAGDNEQFF. The DNA of the CDR3 is TGTGCCAGCTCACCACGGTTTGCGGGGGACAATGAGCAGTTCTTC.

The chain employs TRBV27 and TRBJ1-5; 10 nucleotides line up with TRBD1. CDR1 and CDR2 (germline): MNHEY, SMNVEV (reference sequence). The CDR3 is 17 amino acids. With 6 bases clipped from V and 0 bases from J, the junction kept 8 bases outside the gene matches. The CDR3 DNA reads as TGTGCCAGCAGCATGGGACAGGGGCCAAATAGCAATCAGCCCCAGCATTTT. Translating gives CASSMGQGPNSNQPQHF.

V usage is TRBV29-1 and J usage is TRBJ1-2; D is unresolved. Germline CDR1 is SQVTM and CDR2 is ANQGSEA. V shed 6 bases and J shed 7 bases, with 12 bases lying between them. The CDR3 length is 11 residues. This CDR3 reads CSVWAIGGYTF. The CDR3 coding sequence is TGCAGCGTGTGGGCTATCGGTGGCTACACCTTC.

This chain links TRBV7-6 with TRBJ1-1; 7 nucleotides agree with TRBD1. Trimming at V came to 5 bases and at J to 8 bases, leaving 5 bases not matched to a gene. Germline V lookup: CDR1 SGHVS, CDR2 FNYEAQ. This CDR3 is 12 amino acids long. As DNA, the CDR3 is TGTGCCAGCAGCCACGGGACAGCCGAAGCTTTCTTT. Translated, it gives CASSHGTAEAFF. Using reference TRBV7-6 and TRBJ1-1 for the parts outside the CDR3, the full variable domain is GAGVSQSPRYKVTKRGQDVALRCDPISGHVSLYWYRQALGQGPEFLTYFNYEAQQDKSGLPNDRFSAERPEGSISTLTIQRTEQRDSAMYRCASSHGTAEAFFGQGTRLTVV.

V usage is TRBV28 and J usage is TRBJ1-3, with 8 bases lining up with TRBD1. Germline V gene sequence: CDR1 MDHEN, CDR2 SYDVKM. J gave up 2 bases and V 7 bases, and 7 bases lay outside the gene matches. The CDR3 has 15 residues. In nucleotides, the CDR3 is TGTGCCAGCAAACCGCAGGGGGCTGCTGGAAACACCATATATTTT. It translates to CASKPQGAAGNTIYF.

CDR3 amino acids: CASSQDRGLRNTIYF. The CDR3 DNA follows: TGTGCCAGCAGCCAGGACAGGGGGCTGAGAAACACCATATATTTT. The rearrangement uses TRBV3-1 (or the pseudogene TRBV3-2) and TRBJ1-3, with TRBD1 identical over 11 bases. Germline CDR1 is LGHDT and CDR2 is YNNKEL (reference sequence). Losses at the gene ends were 3 bases for V and 5 bases for J; bases not matched to a gene: 3. The CDR3 is made up of 15 amino acids.

This chain connects TRBV24-1 to TRBJ1-2; 7 bases are shared with TRBD1. Germline CDR1 reads KGHDR; CDR2 reads SFDVKD. J lost 5 bases, V lost 3 bases, and 11 bases had no gene match. This CDR3 has 16 amino acids. This CDR3 is CATSDKTTGRTYGYTF. The CDR3 coding sequence is TGTGCCACCAGTGATAAGACGACAGGGCGGACTTATGGCTACACCTTC.

V gene TRBV18 combines with J gene TRBJ2-3; D perhaps matches TRBD2 (6 bases). CDR3 length equals 15 residues. CDR1 and CDR2 from the germline V gene are KGHSH and LQKENI. V gave up 6 bases and J gave up 4 bases, with 17 bases separating them. The CDR3 DNA sequence: TGTGCCAGCTCGTCCGGGACTCTTATGGCAGATACGCAGTATTTT. Its translation is CASSSGTLMADTQYF. The variable domain in full, completed from reference TRBV18 and TRBJ2-3, reads NAGVMQNPRHLVRRRGQEARLRCSPMKGHSHVYWYRQLPEEGLKFMVYLQKENIIDESGMPKERFSAEFPKEGPSILRIQQVVRGDSAAYFCASSSGTLMADTQYFGPGTRLTVL.

The V and J genes are TRBV19 and TRBJ1-1, with a possible D match to TRBD1 (5 bases). V lost 5 bases and J lost 3, with 10 bases in between. Germline V gene lookup returns CDR1 LNHDA and CDR2 SQIVND (reference sequence). The CDR3 has 13 amino acids. CDR3 region: CASSWGGYTEAFF. CDR3 DNA sequence: TGTGCCAGTAGTTGGGGCGGATACACTGAAGCTTTCTTT. The variable domain in full, completed from reference TRBV19 and TRBJ1-1, reads DGGITQSPKYLFRKEGQNVTLSCEQNLNHDAMYWYRQDPGQGLRLIYYSQIVNDFQKGDIAEGYSVSREKKESFPLTVTSAQKNPTAFYLCASSWGGYTEAFFGQGTRLTVV.

The chain joins TRBV27 to TRBJ2-7; tentatively, D is TRBD1 or TRBD2 (5 bases each). V dropped 6 bases and J dropped 7 bases, with 19 bases sitting between them. CDR3 length: 14 amino acids. Germline V gene data show CDR1 as MNHEY and CDR2 as SMNVEV (reference sequence). CDR3 DNA sequence: TGTGCCAGCAGGGTCGCCGGGGCAGGCCCGGAGCAGTACTTC. Amino acids: CASRVAGAGPEQYF.

This clone was picked up one time. The chain joins TRBV6-6 to TRBJ1-2, with TRBD1 identical over 9 bases. This CDR3 has 14 amino acids. Germline V CDR1 and CDR2: MNHNY, SVGAGI (reference sequence). The V and J ends lost 5 bases and 0 bases, in that order; junction bases with no gene match: 1. CDR3 protein: CASSGDRANYGYTF. Here the CDR3 DNA reads TGTGCCAGCAGTGGGGACAGGGCTAACTATGGCTACACCTTC.

This sequence joins TRBV5-3 and TRBJ2-1; 11 nucleotides line up with TRBD2. TRBV5-3 is an open reading frame whose function is uncertain. V shed 3 bases and J 10 bases; nucleotides not matched to a gene: 15. The CDR3 extends over 17 amino acids. CDR3 DNA sequence: TGTGCCAGAAGCTCCAAGACTAGCGGGAATTTTTTTAAGGAGCAGTTCTTC. It yields the protein CARSSKTSGNFFKEQFF.

The chain combines TRBV5-1 with TRBJ2-7, with D perhaps TRBD1 (6 bases). Germline CDR1 SGHRS, CDR2 YFSETQ. The CDR3 loop spans 15 amino acids. Trimming took 2 bases from V and 2 from J, leaving 14 bases between them. The CDR3 nucleotides read TGCGCCAGCAGCTTTTGGGCAGGGGAAGCCTACGAGCAGTACTTC. Translating gives CASSFWAGEAYEQYF.